This is a list of T cell receptor beta chains from one sample in a study of CD8 T cells in Susac syndrome. TCRdb fed the immunoSEQ multiplex PCR reads into MiXCR, producing one record per CDR3 protein. Altogether approximately 190,000 distinct CDR3 sequences are present, 95% being singletons, with the ten largest covering about 0.15%. The sequenced material came from CD8+ T cells from PBMCs. Receptors were obtained from a human donor with Susac syndrome. Each CDR3 is given with its conserved first and last residue. D genes are given only for firm matches. Not all rows give a size; the values are once, few, many and, for expanded clones, a class.

TGTGCCAGCAGCGTAGGCGCCGGAGCTGGAAACACCATATATTTT	CASSVGAGAGNTIYF	TRBJ1-3	15	NA	NA	TRBV9
TGCAGTGCTAGAGATCCAGGGGGCCATCAGCCCCAGCATTTT	CSARDPGGHQPQHF	TRBJ1-5	14	NA	TRBD1	TRBV20-1
TGTGCCTGGAGTACTGACAGGGAATGGGACACCGGGGAGCTGTTTTTT	CAWSTDREWDTGELFF	TRBJ2-2	16	NA	TRBD1	TRBV30
TGTGCCAGTAGTCACGGGGTCAATGAGCAGTTCTTC	CASSHGVNEQFF	TRBJ2-1	12	NA	NA	TRBV19
TGCGCCAGCAGCCGACGGACTAACCAAGAGACCCAGTACTTC	CASSRRTNQETQYF	TRBJ2-5	14	NA	NA	TRBV4-1
TGCAGTGCTAGAGGGACTACGAACTCCTACGAGCAGTACTTC	CSARGTTNSYEQYF	TRBJ2-7	14	NA	NA	TRBV20-1
TGCGCCAGCAGCTTGAGAGGGGCGGGCAGCTCCTACAATGAGCAGTTCTTC	CASSLRGAGSSYNEQFF	TRBJ2-1	17	once	NA	TRBV5-1
TGTGCCAGCAGCGATAGACGTGGGGTCTCAGATACGCAGTATTTT	CASSDRRGVSDTQYF	TRBJ2-3	15	NA	NA	TRBV9
TGTGCCAGCAGCTCCAATCCTAGGGGGACGGATGAGCAGTTCTTC	CASSSNPRGTDEQFF	TRBJ2-1	15	NA	NA	TRBV13
TGTGCCAGCAGCTTAGTGGGGGAGGTGAACACTGAAGCTTTCTTT	CASSLVGEVNTEAFF	TRBJ1-1	15	NA	NA	TRBV7-8
TGTGCCAGCAGCCAAGGGAACACTGAAGCTTTCTTT	CASSQGNTEAFF	TRBJ1-1	12	NA	NA	TRBV3-1
TGTGCCAGCTCACTTCAGGGGAGCAATCAGCCCCAGCATTTT	CASSLQGSNQPQHF	TRBJ1-5	14	NA	NA	TRBV27
TGTGCCAGCAGCCCAAACACAGGGACAGACTACGAGCAGTACTTC	CASSPNTGTDYEQYF	TRBJ2-7	15	NA	TRBD1	TRBV7-9
TGTGCCTGGAGTTTTGGGTTAGCGGGGGGCAATGAGCAGTTCTTC	CAWSFGLAGGNEQFF	TRBJ2-1	15	NA	TRBD2	TRBV30
TGTGCCAGCAGCTTACCGGGGGGCGCATCCGAGCAGTACTTC	CASSLPGGASEQYF	TRBJ2-7	14	NA	NA	TRBV7-9
TGTGCCAGCCAACCGTTGGAGGGCCTTGAGGATACGCAGTATTTT	CASQPLEGLEDTQYF	TRBJ2-3	15	NA	NA	TRBV7-9
TGCAGTGCCAAGGGACTAGCGGGGGGCCTGGTATTGACCCAGTACTTC	CSAKGLAGGLVLTQYF	TRBJ2-5	16	NA	TRBD2	TRBV20-1
TGTGCCAGCAGCTTAGATTTTGTCGGACAGCAAGAAGAGACCCAGTACTTC	CASSLDFVGQQEETQYF	TRBJ2-5	17	NA	NA	TRBV7-9
TGTGCCAGCAGTTACTACGAGGGGCAAGAGACCCAGTACTTC	CASSYYEGQETQYF	TRBJ2-5	14	NA	NA	TRBV6-2/TRBV6-3
TGCAGTACTCCCTTGGGTTCAGAAGAAAAACTGTTTTTT	CSTPLGSEEKLFF	TRBJ1-4	13	NA	NA	TRBV20-1
TGTGCCACCAGCTCGGAAGGGACTAGCGGCTCCTACGAGCAGTACTTC	CATSSEGTSGSYEQYF	TRBJ2-7	16	once	TRBD2	TRBV15
TGCGCCAGCAGCCAAGATATAGCGGGGGGCCGTCAAGAGACCCAGTACTTC	CASSQDIAGGRQETQYF	TRBJ2-5	17	NA	TRBD2	TRBV4-1
TGTGCCAGCAGCGATGAACAGGGGGCGTTGGGCTACACCTTC	CASSDEQGALGYTF	TRBJ1-2	14	NA	TRBD1	TRBV7-8
TGTGCCAGCAGTCGAATGGCGGGCCGCACAGATACGCAGTATTTT	CASSRMAGRTDTQYF	TRBJ2-3	15	few	NA	TRBV13
TGCGCCAGCAGCTCGCGACAGGTTAGCTCCTACAATGAGCAGTTCTTC	CASSSRQVSSYNEQFF	TRBJ2-1	16	NA	NA	TRBV5-1
TGCAGCGTCCGTAGGGAGGCCGGAAACACCATATATTTT	CSVRREAGNTIYF	TRBJ1-3	13	NA	NA	TRBV29-1
TGTGCCAGCAGTTTAGATGGGAAGTGGAGGACTGAAGCTTTCTTT	CASSLDGKWRTEAFF	TRBJ1-1	15	once	NA	TRBV12-3/TRBV12-4
TGCAGTGCCCCCGCCGGACAGGGCAGTCAGCCCCAGCATTTT	CSAPAGQGSQPQHF	TRBJ1-5	14	NA	TRBD1	TRBV20-1
TGCAGTGCTCTTCCGCAGGGCCAAAAAGAAAAACTGTTTTTT	CSALPQGQKEKLFF	TRBJ1-4	14	once	NA	TRBV20-1
TGTGCCAGCAGCTTGTATGGGGAGGGGGAGCTGTTTTTT	CASSLYGEGELFF	TRBJ2-2	13	NA	NA	TRBV27
TGCGCCAGCAGGCTAGCGGGGGAGGGCAATGAGCAGTTCTTC	CASRLAGEGNEQFF	TRBJ2-1	14	NA	TRBD2	TRBV5-1
TGTGCCAGCAGCAGGGACAGCATTGAAGCTTTCTTT	CASSRDSIEAFF	TRBJ1-1	12	NA	TRBD1	TRBV12-3/TRBV12-4
TGTGCCAGTATAACCTGGCAAGCTGGGGCCAACGTCCTGACTTTC	CASITWQAGANVLTF	TRBJ2-6	15	NA	NA	TRBV19
TGTGCCAGCACCCCTGGCGGGGCCTATAATTCACCCCTCCACTTT	CASTPGGAYNSPLHF	TRBJ1-6	15	NA	NA	TRBV25-1
TGCAGCGTTGAAGATCAGCTGGGGCCTAACTATGGCTACACCTTC	CSVEDQLGPNYGYTF	TRBJ1-2	15	NA	NA	TRBV29-1
TGTGCCAGCAGCCACAGGGGTTCCTATGGCTACACCTTC	CASSHRGSYGYTF	TRBJ1-2	13	NA	TRBD1	TRBV28
TGTGCCACCAGCGAAATTAAAACGGGACAGAGTAAAGCTTTCTTT	CATSEIKTGQSKAFF	TRBJ1-1	15	NA	TRBD1	TRBV15
TGTGCCAGTAGTATTGGCGGGAGCTCCTACGAGCAGTACTTC	CASSIGGSSYEQYF	TRBJ2-7	14	few	TRBD2	TRBV19
TGTGCCTGGAGTAGCTGGGGTCAAGAGACCCAGTACTTC	CAWSSWGQETQYF	TRBJ2-5	13	NA	NA	TRBV30
TGTGCCAGTAGATACCGGGACAGATACACAGATACGCAGTATTTT	CASRYRDRYTDTQYF	TRBJ2-3	15	NA	TRBD1	TRBV19
TGTGCCAGCAGCTTAAGTAGCGGGGGCCCCCCGAGCACAGATACGCAGTATTTT	CASSLSSGGPPSTDTQYF	TRBJ2-3	18	NA	TRBD2	TRBV13
TGTGCCAGCAGCGTCGGGACTGCCTACAATGAGCAGTTCTTC	CASSVGTAYNEQFF	TRBJ2-1	14	NA	NA	TRBV11-2
TGTGCCATCAGACAGGGGGCGCAGGACTATGGCTACACCTTC	CAIRQGAQDYGYTF	TRBJ1-2	14	NA	TRBD1	TRBV10-3
TGTGCCAGCAGCGTCAACGGAAATAGCAATCAGCCCCAGCATTTT	CASSVNGNSNQPQHF	TRBJ1-5	15	NA	NA	TRBV9
TGTGCCACCAGTGATTCGCCCGGGGTGGGGACAGATACGCAGTATTTT	CATSDSPGVGTDTQYF	TRBJ2-3	16	NA	NA	TRBV24-1
TGTGCCAGCAAGAGGACAGGGGTCACCGGGGAGCTGTTTTTT	CASKRTGVTGELFF	TRBJ2-2	14	NA	TRBD1	TRBV3-1
TGTGCCACCAGCATGGGACTAGCGAAACGGAACAATGAGCAGTTCTTC	CATSMGLAKRNNEQFF	TRBJ2-1	16	NA	TRBD2	TRBV15
TGTGCCAGCAACGGACAGCTCCACGAGCAGTACTTC	CASNGQLHEQYF	TRBJ2-7	12	NA	NA	TRBV2
TGCAGCGTGGGACAGCAAGAATACGAGCAGTACTTC	CSVGQQEYEQYF	TRBJ2-7	12	NA	TRBD1	TRBV29-1
TGTGCCAGTACAGGGTCGGATTACGAGCAGTACTTC	CASTGSDYEQYF	TRBJ2-7	12	once	NA	TRBV19
TGTGCCAGCAGCTCGTACAGGGGTTCCTACGAGCAGTACTTC	CASSSYRGSYEQYF	TRBJ2-7	14	once	TRBD1	TRBV11-2
TGTGCCAGTAAACCCGGACTAGCGGGGGACAATGAGCAGTTCTTC	CASKPGLAGDNEQFF	TRBJ2-1	15	NA	TRBD2	TRBV3-1